Listed below are T cell receptor beta chains from one sample, sequenced in a study of blood T cell repertoires in COVID-19. Assay: immunoSEQ multiplex PCR; the TCRdb copy retains only in-frame clones and omits some. The sample consists of over 150,000 clones, approximately 90% of them appearing once. The sequenced material came from peripheral blood. These receptors were obtained from a man aged 45-65 years with acute or convalescent COVID-19. Both conserved end residues are part of each CDR3. A D gene is named only where the DNA matches it firmly. Expanded clones are given a class, and other clones once, few, many or no size at all.

D,length,J,V,size,DNA,CDR3
TRBD1,13,TRBJ1-5,TRBV6-5,.,TGTGCCAGCAGACGGGACAGTAGCCAGCCCCAGCATTTT,CASRRDSSQPQHF
.,14,TRBJ2-2,TRBV6-6,.,TGTGCCAGCAGGCGACAGGCGAACACCGGGGAGCTGTTTTTT,CASRRQANTGELFF
TRBD1,13,TRBJ2-7,TRBV29-1,.,TGCAGCGTTGAGGGACAGGGGGTCTACGAGCAGTACTTC,CSVEGQGVYEQYF
TRBD1,13,TRBJ1-2,TRBV7-9,.,TGTGCCAGCAGCTCAGGGGGCGGCTATGGCTACACCTTC,CASSSGGGYGYTF
.,15,TRBJ1-1,TRBV18,.,TGTGCCAGCTCATCTGCAGGCTTTCTGAACACTGAAGCTTTCTTT,CASSSAGFLNTEAFF
.,17,TRBJ2-5,TRBV6-2/TRBV6-3,.,TGTGCCAGCAGTACTCCGCCTAGTTCCGCAATCCAAGAGACCCAGTACTTC,CASSTPPSSAIQETQYF
.,14,TRBJ2-2,TRBV13,.,TGTGCCAGCAGCAATGTCCTGAACACCGGGGAGCTGTTTTTT,CASSNVLNTGELFF
TRBD1,16,TRBJ1-4,TRBV3-1/TRBV3-2,few,TGTGCCAGCAGCCCTAAAAGGACAGGGTTAGAAGAAAAACTGTTTTTT,CASSPKRTGLEEKLFF
TRBD2,16,TRBJ2-2,TRBV3-1/TRBV3-2,.,TGTGCCAGCAGCCAAGACCTAGCGGGGGGGCCCGGGGAGCTGTTTTTT,CASSQDLAGGPGELFF
.,12,TRBJ1-2,TRBV7-9,.,TGTGCCAGCAGCTCCTCCTCTTGGCCGAGGCTTTTC,CASSSSSWPRLF
.,13,TRBJ1-1,TRBV5-8,.,TGTGCCAGCAGCTTGAACCGGGGGACTGAAGCTTTCTTT,CASSLNRGTEAFF
TRBD1,18,TRBJ1-3,TRBV7-9,.,TGTGCCAGCAGCTCCACCGGGACAGCGAAAAGCTCTGGAAACACCATATATTTT,CASSSTGTAKSSGNTIYF
.,14,TRBJ2-1,TRBV9,.,TGTGCCAGCAGCGTAGCTCCCATAGCCCCAGTGCAGTTCTTC,CASSVAPIAPVQFF
.,17,TRBJ1-1,TRBV25-1,.,TGTGCCAGCAGTGAATTAGAGTGGGGAGGGTCGAACACTGAAGCTTTCTTT,CASSELEWGGSNTEAFF
.,13,TRBJ2-3,TRBV10-2,.,TGCGCCAGTGCCGGCGGAAGCACAGATACGCAGTATTTT,CASAGGSTDTQYF
.,15,TRBJ1-1,TRBV11-2,.,TGTGCCAGCAGCCCGGGGGGGGGTTTGAGGGCTGAAGCTTTCTTT,CASSPGGGLRAEAFF
.,14,TRBJ1-2,TRBV27,.,TGTGCCAGCAGTTTTTCAGGGACTAGATATGGCTACACCTTC,CASSFSGTRYGYTF
.,13,TRBJ1-2,TRBV7-9,few,TGTGCCAGCAGCTTAACCGCGAACTATGGCTACACCTTC,CASSLTANYGYTF
TRBD1,18,TRBJ2-1,TRBV18,.,TGTGCCAGCTCTCCGATGCAACCGGGACAGGGGACCTACAATGAGCAGTTCTTC,CASSPMQPGQGTYNEQFF
TRBD1,14,TRBJ1-3,TRBV28,.,TGTGCCAGCTATACCCGACAGGGTCGAAACACCATATATTTT,CASYTRQGRNTIYF
.,15,TRBJ1-1,TRBV7-3,.,TGTGCCAGCAGCTTGGGAGGGGGAGGAAACACTGAAGCTTTCTTT,CASSLGGGGNTEAFF
TRBD2,16,TRBJ2-2,TRBV9,.,TGTGCCAGCAGCGTAGGACTAGCGGGAGTCACCGGGGAGCTGTTTTTT,CASSVGLAGVTGELFF